This T cell receptor beta chain derives from a study of identical twins (dated by TCRdb to the mid-2010s). As for the study more broadly: To test whether fetal clonotypes persist, the study used deep sequencing on TCR alpha and beta repertoires from monozygotic twins, unrelated adults of various ages, and cord blood. To rule out contamination, replicate twin experiments were performed at different times with different library preparation protocols.

The method behind the library was 5' RACE. TCRdb lists the instrument as Illumina HiSeq 2000. A universal primer binding site was introduced by template switching, and a unique molecular identifier was present in the final cDNA, enabling accurate counting of TCR cDNA molecules. First-strand cDNA for TCR alpha and beta chains was synthesized from specific primers in the conserved constant-segment region. To control for contamination, each cDNA library was double barcoded with a SMART-Mk sample barcode plus Illumina barcodes. Two successive PCR steps introduced TruSeq adapter sequences along with Illumina sample barcodes. The TCR alpha and beta cDNA libraries were sequenced on the Illumina HiSeq platform using custom primers. As for how the authors treated the data: Unique molecular identifiers were extracted from raw reads with MiGEC, and CDR3 positions were determined with MiXCR. Recombination models were inferred per individual with the repgenHMM and IGoR tools using an EM algorithm. Shared clonotypes were analyzed with the tcR package in R, and sharing was normalized by the product of cloneset sizes. Out-of-frame nonproductive sequences were analyzed to study raw recombination free of thymic and clonal selection effects. TCRdb ran its own pipeline on the public reads, namely fastp trimming at Q25 and MiXCR clone calling, and kept in-frame beta chains. Identical CDR3 protein sequences are pooled into one entry, listed with their most common genes and DNA. TCRdb's processing, not the authors' own work, is the source of the V and J calls. The sample table contains nearly 900,000 distinct CDR3 sequences; only one count was recorded for 9% to 15% of them. The top ten clones comprise around 1.5% of the sample.

Only healthy Caucasian donors were included. The twin cohort comprised three pairs of female monozygotic twins, all aged about 18 to 30 years. RNA for TCR libraries was isolated from peripheral blood mononuclear cells. Findings and caveats that apply to the study as a whole: Out-of-frame TCR alpha sequences shared between twins showed an excess of low generation-probability sequences compared with coincidental sharing between unrelated individuals. Because the same donors could not be followed over many years, conclusions were based on cross-sectional statistical analysis. Recombination models systematically underestimated out-of-frame TCR alpha sharing in monozygotic twins but agreed with sharing between unrelated individuals. Fewer insertions were carried by abundant cord blood beta clonotypes, a similar but weaker trend appeared in young adult naive repertoires, and no such trend appeared in memory repertoires. The excess sharing between twins in beta out-of-frame sequences was weaker because fewer shared sequences reduced the signal-to-noise ratio. Invariant T cells such as MAIT and iNKT could partly confound zero-insertion analyses, though diverse VJ usage argued against this for most clonotypes.

As concerns this clonotype: The clone's antigen remains unknown. No base qualities exist here, and no much larger clone lies one base off it.

Unmatched junction bases come to 8, with V trimmed by 0 bases and J by 6 bases. From the cysteine up to the phenylalanine, the CDR3 has a length of 16 residues. Only the CDR3 region is kept as DNA, spanning 48 bases read in frame from base 1. The germline V gene (reference sequence) gives CDR1 as SGHNT and CDR2 as YYREEE. Separately, the same data were catalogued under a study of yellow fever vaccine responses in identical twins. The second paper states: The authors reported that the T cell response to vaccination in identical twins appeared partly convergent and partly personalized. In identical twins, the study followed T cell clones that responded to the vaccine with precision.

Recombination joined TRBV5-4 with TRBJ2-2, with TRBD1 identical over 7 junction bases. This clonotype originated in a woman aged 18 to 35 in good health. The specimen sequenced was PBMCs. The CDR3 amino acid sequence is: CASSLGGGRIAGELFF. The sequenced DNA: TGTGCCAGCAGCTTGGGAGGGGGCAGGATCGCCGGGGAGCTGTTTTTT.